Below, one T cell receptor (beta chain) is given with its context. Antigen: not known. Some clones are missing from TCRdb's copy, which holds only in-frame ones; the method was immunoSEQ multiplex PCR. The top ten hold roughly 15% of the sample, which has about 22,000 clones, roughly 92% seen once. There are 15 residues in the CDR3. CDR1 is MNHNY, CDR2 SVGAGI, per germline (reference sequence). With 8 bases removed from V and 0 bases from J, the gap between germline ends came to 14 bases. These data are taken from a study of chemoradiotherapy in HPV16-positive cancers. Study in general: Candidate HPV-specific clones and shared TCR motifs came from a couple of HPV16-positive patients. Study-level findings and limits: For HPV16-positive patients, expanding HPV-responsive T cells associated with longer recurrence-free survival. Candidate HPV-specific clones and E7-related TCR motifs grew in tumor during treatment.

The sequences come from blood, collected from a patient who underwent chemoradiotherapy. The sequence derives from a human donor with HPV-associated anogenital cancer. This chain links TRBV6-6 with TRBJ1-5, with D perhaps matching TRBD1 (6 bases). The DNA of the CDR3 is TGTGCCAGCTCCGACCGGACAGATAGCAATCAGCCCCAGCATTTT. Encoded protein: CASSDRTDSNQPQHF.